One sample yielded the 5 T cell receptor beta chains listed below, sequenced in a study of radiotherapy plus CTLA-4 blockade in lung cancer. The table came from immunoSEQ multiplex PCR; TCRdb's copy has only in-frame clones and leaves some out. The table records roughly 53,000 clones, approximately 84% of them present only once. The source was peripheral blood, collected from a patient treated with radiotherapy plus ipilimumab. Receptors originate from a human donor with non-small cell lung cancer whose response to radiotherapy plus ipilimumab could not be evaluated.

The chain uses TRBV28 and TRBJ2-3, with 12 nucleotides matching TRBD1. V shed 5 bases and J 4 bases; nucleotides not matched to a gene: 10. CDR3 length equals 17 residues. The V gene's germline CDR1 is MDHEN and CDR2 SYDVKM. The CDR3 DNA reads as TGTGCCAGCAGTCTCTCCCGGGACAGGGGGCGTTCAGATACGCAGTATTTT. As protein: CASSLSRDRGRSDTQYF.

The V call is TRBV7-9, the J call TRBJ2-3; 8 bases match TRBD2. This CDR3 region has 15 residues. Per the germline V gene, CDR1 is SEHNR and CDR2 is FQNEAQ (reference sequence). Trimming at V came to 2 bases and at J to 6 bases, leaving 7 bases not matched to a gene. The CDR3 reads CASSLSSPGGDTQYF. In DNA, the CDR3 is TGTGCCAGCAGCTTAAGCTCCCCGGGAGGGGATACGCAGTATTTT.

The CDR3 loop reads CASSGTIYNEQFF. In nucleotides, the CDR3 is TGTGCCAGCAGTGGGACTATTTACAATGAGCAGTTCTTC. The genes are TRBV27 and TRBJ2-1, with 7 bases matching TRBD2. The V gene end was trimmed by 5 bases and the J gene end by 4 bases; junction bases not matched to a gene: 2. The germline gives CDR1 MNHEY, CDR2 SMNVEV (reference sequence). CDR3 size: 13 residues.

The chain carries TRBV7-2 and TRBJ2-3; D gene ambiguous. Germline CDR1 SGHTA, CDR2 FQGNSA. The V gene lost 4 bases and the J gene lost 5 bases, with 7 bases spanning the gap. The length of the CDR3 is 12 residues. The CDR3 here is CASSSTRDTQYF. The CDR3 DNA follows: TGTGCCAGCAGCTCCACACGAGATACGCAGTATTTT.

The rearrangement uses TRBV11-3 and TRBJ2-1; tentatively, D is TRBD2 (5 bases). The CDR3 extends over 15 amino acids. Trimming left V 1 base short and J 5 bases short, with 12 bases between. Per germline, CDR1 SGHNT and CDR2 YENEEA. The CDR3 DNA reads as TGTGCCAGCAGCTTAGGGTCGGGGTCTGACAATGAGCAGTTCTTC. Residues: CASSLGSGSDNEQFF.